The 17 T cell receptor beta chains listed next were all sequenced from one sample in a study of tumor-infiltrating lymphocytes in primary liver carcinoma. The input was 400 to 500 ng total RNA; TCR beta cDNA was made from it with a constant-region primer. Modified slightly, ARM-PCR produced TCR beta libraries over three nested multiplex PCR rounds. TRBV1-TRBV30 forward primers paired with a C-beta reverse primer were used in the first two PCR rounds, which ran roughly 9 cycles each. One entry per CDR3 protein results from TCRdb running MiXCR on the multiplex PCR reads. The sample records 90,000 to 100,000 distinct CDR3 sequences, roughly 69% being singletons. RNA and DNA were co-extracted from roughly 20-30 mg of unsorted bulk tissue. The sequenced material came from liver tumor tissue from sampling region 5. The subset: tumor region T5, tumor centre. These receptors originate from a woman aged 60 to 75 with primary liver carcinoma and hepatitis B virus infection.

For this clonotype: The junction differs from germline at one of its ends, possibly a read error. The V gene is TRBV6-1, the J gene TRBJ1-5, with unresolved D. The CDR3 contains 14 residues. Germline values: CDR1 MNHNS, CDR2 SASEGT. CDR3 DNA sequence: TGTGCCAGCAGTGAATATTTGAGAGACCAGCCCCAACATTTT. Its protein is CASSEYLRDQPQHF.

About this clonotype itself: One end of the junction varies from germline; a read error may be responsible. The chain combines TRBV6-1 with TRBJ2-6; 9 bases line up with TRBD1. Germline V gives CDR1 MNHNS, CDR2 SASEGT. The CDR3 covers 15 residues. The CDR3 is CTSSKQGAGSNVLTF. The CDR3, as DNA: TGTACCAGCAGTAAACAGGGGGCTGGGTCCAACGTCCTGACTTTC.

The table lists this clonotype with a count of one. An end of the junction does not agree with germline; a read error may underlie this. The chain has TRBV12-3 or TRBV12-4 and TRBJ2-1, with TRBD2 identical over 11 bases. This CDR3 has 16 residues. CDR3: CASSRSLAGGGNEQFF. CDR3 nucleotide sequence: TGTGCCAGCAGCCGGTCTCTAGCGGGAGGCGGCAATGAGCAATTCTTC.

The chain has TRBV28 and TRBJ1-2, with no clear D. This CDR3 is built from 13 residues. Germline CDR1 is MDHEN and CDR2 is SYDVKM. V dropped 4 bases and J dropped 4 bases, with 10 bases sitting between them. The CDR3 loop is CASSSEMAYGYTF. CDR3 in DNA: TGTGCCAGCAGTTCGGAGATGGCCTATGGCTACACCTTC.

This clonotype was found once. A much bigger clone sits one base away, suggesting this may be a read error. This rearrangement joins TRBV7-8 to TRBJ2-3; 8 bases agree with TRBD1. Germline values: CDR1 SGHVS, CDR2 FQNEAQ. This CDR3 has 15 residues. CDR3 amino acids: CVSSFPGGWADTQYF. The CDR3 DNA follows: TGTGTCAGCAGCTTCCCAGGGGGCTGGGCAGATACGCAGTATTTT.

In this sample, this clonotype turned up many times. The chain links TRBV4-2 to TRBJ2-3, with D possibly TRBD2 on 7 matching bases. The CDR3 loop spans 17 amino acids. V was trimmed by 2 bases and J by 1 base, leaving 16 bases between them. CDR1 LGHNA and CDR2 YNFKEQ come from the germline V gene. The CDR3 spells CASSQPGAGDGTDTQYF. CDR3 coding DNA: TGTGCCAGCAGCCAACCGGGGGCGGGAGATGGCACAGATACGCAGTATTTT.

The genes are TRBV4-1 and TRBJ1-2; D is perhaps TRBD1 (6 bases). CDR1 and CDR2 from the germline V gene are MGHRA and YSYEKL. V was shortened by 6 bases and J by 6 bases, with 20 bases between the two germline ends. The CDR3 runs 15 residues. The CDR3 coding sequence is TGCGCCAGCAGTCACACCGGGACACGGAACCATGGCTACACCTTC. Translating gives CASSHTGTRNHGYTF.

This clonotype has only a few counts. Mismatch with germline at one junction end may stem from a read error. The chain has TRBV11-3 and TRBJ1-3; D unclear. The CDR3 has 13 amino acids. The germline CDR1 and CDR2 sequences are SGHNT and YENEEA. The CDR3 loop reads CVSREDSGNIIYF. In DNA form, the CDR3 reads TGTGTCAGCAGAGAGGACTCTGGAAACATCATATATTTT.

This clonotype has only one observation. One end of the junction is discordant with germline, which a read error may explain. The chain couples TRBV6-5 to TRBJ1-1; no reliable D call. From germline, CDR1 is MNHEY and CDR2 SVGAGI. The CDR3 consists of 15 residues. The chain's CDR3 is CASSYEALVNTEAIF. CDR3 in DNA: TGTGCCAGCAGTTACGAGGCTCTCGTGAACACTGAAGCTATCTTT.

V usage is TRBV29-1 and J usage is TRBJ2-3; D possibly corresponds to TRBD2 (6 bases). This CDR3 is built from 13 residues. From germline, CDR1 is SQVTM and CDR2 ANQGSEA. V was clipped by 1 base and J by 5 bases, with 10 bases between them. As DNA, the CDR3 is TGCAGCGTTGAAGTTGGAGGGGAAGATACGCAGTATTTT. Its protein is CSVEVGGEDTQYF.

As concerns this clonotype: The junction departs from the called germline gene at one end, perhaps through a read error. The CDR3 reads CASTPWGSGRNGAAYEQNF. As DNA, the CDR3 is TGCGCCAGTACTCCTTGGGGTAGCGGGAGGAACGGGGCGGCCTACGAGCAGAACTTC. The chain couples TRBV10-2 to TRBJ2-7; TRBD2 matches 10 bases. This CDR3 is 19 amino acids long. The germline V gene encodes CDR1 WSHSY and CDR2 SAAADI.

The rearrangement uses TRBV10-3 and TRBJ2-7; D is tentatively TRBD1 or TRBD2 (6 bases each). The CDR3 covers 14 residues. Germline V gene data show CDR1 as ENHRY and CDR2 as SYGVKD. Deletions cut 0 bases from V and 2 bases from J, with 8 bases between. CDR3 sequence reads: CAISESRGAYEQYF. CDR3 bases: TGTGCCATCAGTGAGTCGAGGGGGGCCTACGAGCAGTACTTC.

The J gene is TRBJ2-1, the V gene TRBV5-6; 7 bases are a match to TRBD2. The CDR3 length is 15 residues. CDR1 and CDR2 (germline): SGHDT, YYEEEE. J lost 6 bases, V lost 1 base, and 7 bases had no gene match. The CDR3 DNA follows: TGTGCCAGCAGCTTGTTAGGACTAGTGGGCAATGAGCAGTTCTTC. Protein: CASSLLGLVGNEQFF.

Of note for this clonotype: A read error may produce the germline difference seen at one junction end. DNA of the CDR3: TGTGCCAGCAGTGTAGGGGCGGGAATGGCAGATACGCAGTACTTT. Protein: CASSVGAGMADTQYF. The V gene is TRBV6-1, the J gene TRBJ2-3; tentatively, D is TRBD2 (6 bases). CDR3 length: 15 residues. CDR1 is MNHNS, CDR2 SASEGT, per germline.

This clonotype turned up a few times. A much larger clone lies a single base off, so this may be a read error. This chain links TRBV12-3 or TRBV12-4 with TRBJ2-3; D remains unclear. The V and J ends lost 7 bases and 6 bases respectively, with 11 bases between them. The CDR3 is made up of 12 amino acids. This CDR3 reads CASISMTDTQYF. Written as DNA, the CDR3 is TGTGCCAGCATCTCCATGACGGATACGCAGTATTTT.

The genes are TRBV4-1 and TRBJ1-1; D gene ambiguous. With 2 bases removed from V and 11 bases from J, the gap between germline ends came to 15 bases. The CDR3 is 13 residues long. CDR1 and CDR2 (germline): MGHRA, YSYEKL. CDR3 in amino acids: CASSQLPSVSAFF. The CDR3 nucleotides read TGCGCCAGCAGCCAACTTCCGTCAGTTAGTGCTTTCTTT.

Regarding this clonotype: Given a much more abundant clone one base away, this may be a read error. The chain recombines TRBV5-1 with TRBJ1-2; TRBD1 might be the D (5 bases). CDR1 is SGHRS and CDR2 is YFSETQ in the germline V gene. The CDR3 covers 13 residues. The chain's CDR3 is CANSSGVDYGYTF. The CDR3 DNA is TGCGCCAACAGCTCGGGGGTGGACTATGGCTACACCTTC.